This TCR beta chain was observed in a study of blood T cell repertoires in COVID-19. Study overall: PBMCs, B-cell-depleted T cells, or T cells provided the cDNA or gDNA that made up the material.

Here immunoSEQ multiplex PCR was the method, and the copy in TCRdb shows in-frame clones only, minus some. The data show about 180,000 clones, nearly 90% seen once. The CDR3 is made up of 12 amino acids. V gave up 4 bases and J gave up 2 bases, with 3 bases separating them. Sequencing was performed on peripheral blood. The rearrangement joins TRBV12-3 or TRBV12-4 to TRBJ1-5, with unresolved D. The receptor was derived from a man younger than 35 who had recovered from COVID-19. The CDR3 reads CASSSGNQPQHF. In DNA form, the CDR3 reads TGTGCCAGCAGTTCTGGCAATCAGCCCCAGCATTTT.